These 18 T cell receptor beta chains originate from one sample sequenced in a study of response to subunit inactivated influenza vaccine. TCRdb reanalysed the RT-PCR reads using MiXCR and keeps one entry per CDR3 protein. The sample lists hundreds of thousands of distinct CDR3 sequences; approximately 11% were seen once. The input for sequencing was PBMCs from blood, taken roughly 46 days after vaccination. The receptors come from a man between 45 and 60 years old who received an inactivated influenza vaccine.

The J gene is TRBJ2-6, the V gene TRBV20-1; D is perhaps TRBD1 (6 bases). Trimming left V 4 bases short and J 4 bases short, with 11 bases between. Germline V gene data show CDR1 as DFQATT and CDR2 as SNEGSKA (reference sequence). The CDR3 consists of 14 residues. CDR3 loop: CSATRGIGANVLTF. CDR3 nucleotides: TGCAGTGCTACTAGGGGGATCGGGGCCAACGTCCTGACTTTC.

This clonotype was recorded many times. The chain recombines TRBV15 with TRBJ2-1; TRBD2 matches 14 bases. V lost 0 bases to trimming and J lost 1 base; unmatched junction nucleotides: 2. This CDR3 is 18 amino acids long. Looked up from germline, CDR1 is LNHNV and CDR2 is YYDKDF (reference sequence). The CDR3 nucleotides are TGTGCCACCAGCAGAGATAGGACTAGCGGGAGGTCCTACAATGAGCAGTTCTTC. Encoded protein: CATSRDRTSGRSYNEQFF.

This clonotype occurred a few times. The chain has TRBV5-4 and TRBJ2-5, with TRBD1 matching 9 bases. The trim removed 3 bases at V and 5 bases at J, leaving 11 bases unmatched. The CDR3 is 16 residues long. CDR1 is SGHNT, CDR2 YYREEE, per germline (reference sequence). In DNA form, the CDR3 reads TGTGCCAGCAGCTCTGGGGGGGACAGGGCATCTGAGACCCAGTACTTC. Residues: CASSSGGDRASETQYF.

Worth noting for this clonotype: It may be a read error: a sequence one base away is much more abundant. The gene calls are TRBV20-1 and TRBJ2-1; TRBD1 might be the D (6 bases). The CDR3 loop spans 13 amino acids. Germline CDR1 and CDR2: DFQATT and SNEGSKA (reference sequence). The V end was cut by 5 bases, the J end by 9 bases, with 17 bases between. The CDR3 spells CSAERGQLTEQFF. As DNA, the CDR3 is TGCAGTGCTGAGCGTGGACAGCTCACTGAGCAGTTCTTC.

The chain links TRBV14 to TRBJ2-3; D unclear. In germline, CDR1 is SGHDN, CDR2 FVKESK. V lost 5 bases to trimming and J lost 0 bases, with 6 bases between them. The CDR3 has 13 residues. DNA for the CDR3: TGTGCCAGCAGCGTTCAGAGCACAGATACGCAGTATTTT. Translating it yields CASSVQSTDTQYF.

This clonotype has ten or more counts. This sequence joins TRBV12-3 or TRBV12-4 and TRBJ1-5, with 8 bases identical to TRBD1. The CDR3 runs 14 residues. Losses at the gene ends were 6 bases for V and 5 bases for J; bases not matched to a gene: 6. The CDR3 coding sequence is TGTGCCAGCAGCGATACAGGGGGGCATCAGCCCCAGCATTTT. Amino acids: CASSDTGGHQPQHF.

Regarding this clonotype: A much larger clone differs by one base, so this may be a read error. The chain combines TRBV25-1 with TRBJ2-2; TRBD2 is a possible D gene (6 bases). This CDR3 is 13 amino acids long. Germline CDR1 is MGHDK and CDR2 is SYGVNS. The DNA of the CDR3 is TGTGCCAGCACCCTGGGGGAAGGCGGGGAGCTGTCTTTT. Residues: CASTLGEGGELSF.

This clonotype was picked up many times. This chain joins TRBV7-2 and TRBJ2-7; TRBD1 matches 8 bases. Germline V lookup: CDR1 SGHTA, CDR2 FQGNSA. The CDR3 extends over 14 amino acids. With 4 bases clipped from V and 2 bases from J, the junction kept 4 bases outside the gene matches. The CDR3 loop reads CASSSWGQAYEQYF. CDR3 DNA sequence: TGTGCCAGCAGCTCCTGGGGACAGGCCTACGAGCAGTACTTC. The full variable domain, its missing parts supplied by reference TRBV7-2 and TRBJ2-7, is GAGVSQSPSNKVTEKGKDVELRCDPISGHTALYWYRQSLGQGLEFLIYFQGNSAPDKSGLPSDRFSAERTGGSVSTLTIQRTQQEDSAVYLCASSSWGQAYEQYFGPGTRLTVT.

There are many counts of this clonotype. The CDR3 reads CASSQVTGAGELFF. In DNA, the CDR3 is TGCGCCAGCAGCCAAGTGACGGGTGCCGGGGAGCTGTTTTTT. The chain carries TRBV4-1 and TRBJ2-2, with unresolved D. The CDR3 is 14 residues long. The germline gives CDR1 MGHRA, CDR2 YSYEKL. Trimming took off 1 base at V and 6 bases at J, with 9 bases between the two ends.

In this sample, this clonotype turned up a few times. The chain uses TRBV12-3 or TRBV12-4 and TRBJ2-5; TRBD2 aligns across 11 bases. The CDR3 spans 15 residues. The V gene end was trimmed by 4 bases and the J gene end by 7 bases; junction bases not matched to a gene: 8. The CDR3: CASSSSGGPRGTQYF. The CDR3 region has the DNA TGTGCCAGCAGTTCTAGCGGGGGGCCACGAGGGACCCAGTACTTC.

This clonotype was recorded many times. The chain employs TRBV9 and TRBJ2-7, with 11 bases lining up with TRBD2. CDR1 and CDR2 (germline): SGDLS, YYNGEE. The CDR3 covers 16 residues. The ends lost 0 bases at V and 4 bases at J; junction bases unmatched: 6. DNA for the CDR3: TGTGCCAGCAGCGTAGGACTTTCTAGCGGGAGGTACGAGCAGTACTTC. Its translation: CASSVGLSSGRYEQYF.

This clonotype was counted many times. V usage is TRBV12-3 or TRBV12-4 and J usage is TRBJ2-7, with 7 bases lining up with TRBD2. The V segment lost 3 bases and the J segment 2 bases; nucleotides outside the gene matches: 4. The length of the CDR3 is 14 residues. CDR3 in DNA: TGTGCCAGCAGTTTTGGGCTAGCGGCCTACGAGCAGTACTTC. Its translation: CASSFGLAAYEQYF.

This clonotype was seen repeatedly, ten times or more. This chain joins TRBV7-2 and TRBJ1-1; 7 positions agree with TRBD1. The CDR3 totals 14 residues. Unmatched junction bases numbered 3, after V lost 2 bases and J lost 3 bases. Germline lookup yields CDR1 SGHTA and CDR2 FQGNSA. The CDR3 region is CASSLRGRDTEAFF. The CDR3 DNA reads TGTGCCAGCAGCTTAAGGGGGCGAGACACTGAAGCTTTCTTT.

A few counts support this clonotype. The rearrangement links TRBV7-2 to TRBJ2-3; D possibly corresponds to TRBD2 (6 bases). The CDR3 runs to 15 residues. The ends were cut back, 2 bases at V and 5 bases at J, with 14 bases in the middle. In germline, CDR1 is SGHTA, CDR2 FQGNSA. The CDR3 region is CASSLLGGGIDTQYF. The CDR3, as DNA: TGTGCCAGCAGCTTACTGGGCGGCGGGATAGATACGCAGTATTTT.

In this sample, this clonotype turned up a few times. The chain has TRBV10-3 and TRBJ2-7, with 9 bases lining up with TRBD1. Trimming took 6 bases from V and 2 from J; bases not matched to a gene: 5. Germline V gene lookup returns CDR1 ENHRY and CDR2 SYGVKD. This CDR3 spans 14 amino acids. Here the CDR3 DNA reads TGTGCCATCAGCGACAGGGGGAAAACCTACGAGCAGTACTTC. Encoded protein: CAISDRGKTYEQYF.

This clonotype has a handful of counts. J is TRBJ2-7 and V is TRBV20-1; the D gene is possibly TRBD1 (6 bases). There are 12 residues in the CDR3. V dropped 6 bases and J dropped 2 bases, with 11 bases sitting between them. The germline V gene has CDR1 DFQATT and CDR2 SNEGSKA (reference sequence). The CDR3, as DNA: TGCAGTGCGCCCCGACAGGCCTACGAGCAGTACTTC. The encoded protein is CSAPRQAYEQYF.

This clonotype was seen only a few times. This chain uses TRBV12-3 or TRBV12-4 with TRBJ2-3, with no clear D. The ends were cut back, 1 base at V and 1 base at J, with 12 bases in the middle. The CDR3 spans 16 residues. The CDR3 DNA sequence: TGTGCCAGCAGTTTAGAGGGCCAGTCCCGCACAGATACGCAGTATTTT. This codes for CASSLEGQSRTDTQYF.

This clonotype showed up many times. In DNA, the CDR3 is TGTGCCAGCAGTTACTCGACAGGGGGCTATGGCTACACCTTC. Protein: CASSYSTGGYGYTF. V is TRBV6-5 and J is TRBJ1-2; 9 nucleotides align to TRBD1. The CDR3 has 14 amino acids. With V trimmed by 0 bases and J by 4 bases, 0 bases remained unmatched. Germline-derived CDR1 and CDR2 are MNHEY and SVGAGI.